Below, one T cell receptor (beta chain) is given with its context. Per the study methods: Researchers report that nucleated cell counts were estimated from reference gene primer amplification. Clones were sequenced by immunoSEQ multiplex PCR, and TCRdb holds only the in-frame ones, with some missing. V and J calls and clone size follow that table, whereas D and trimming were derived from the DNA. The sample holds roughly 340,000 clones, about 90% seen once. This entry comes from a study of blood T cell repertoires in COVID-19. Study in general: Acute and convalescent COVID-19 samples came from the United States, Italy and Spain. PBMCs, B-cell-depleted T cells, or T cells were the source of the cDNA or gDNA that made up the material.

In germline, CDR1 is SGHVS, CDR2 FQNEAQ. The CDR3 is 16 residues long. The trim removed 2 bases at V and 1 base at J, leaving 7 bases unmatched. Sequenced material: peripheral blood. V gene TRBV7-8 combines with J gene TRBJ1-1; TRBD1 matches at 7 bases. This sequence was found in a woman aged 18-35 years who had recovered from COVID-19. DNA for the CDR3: TGTGCCAGCAGCTTATTCACAGGGGTGGGGAACACTGAAGCTTTCTTT. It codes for CASSLFTGVGNTEAFF.